The present T cell receptor (beta chain) was sequenced within a study of beta chain features in type 1 diabetes. Sequenced material consisted of expressed TCRB transcripts (all of the isolated RNA was reverse transcribed). Method: immunoSEQ multiplex PCR; TCRdb's copy keeps in-frame clones and lacks some. The table includes under 500,000 clones, about 29% detected once. This clone occurred a few times. Antigen: not known. Study-wide points: Fewer junction insertions and more nucleotide deletions appeared in type 1 diabetes patients. Patients' naive, central memory and regulatory TCRB repertoires appeared more alike than those of healthy donors.

V lost 0 bases and J 6 bases, leaving 10 bases between the germline ends. Looked up from germline, CDR1 is SGDLS and CDR2 is YYNGEE. The CDR3 is 14 amino acids. The TCR sequence derives from a man younger than 30 in good health. The material sequenced was naive CD4+ T cells from blood. J is TRBJ2-1 and V is TRBV9; D remains ambiguous. The CDR3 DNA follows: TGTGCCAGCAGCGTAGTACCTAGAGGCAATGAGCAGTTCTTC. This translates into CASSVVPRGNEQFF.